These 32 T cell receptor beta chains were all obtained from the same sample, sequenced in a study of graft-versus-host responses after intestinal transplantation. Assay used: immunoSEQ multiplex PCR; TCRdb lists only in-frame clones, some missing. There are 4,700 or so clones in the sample; 65% to 85% occur only once, and more than 7% lies in the top ten. Intraepithelial and lamina propria lymphocytes were freed from processed graft tissue. The material sequenced was ileum tissue, taken 17 days after transplant. The source of these receptors is a human patient who received an intestinal transplant, so some T cells may come from the graft donor.

This clone was found a few times. V is TRBV6-1 and J is TRBJ2-3; 12 positions agree with TRBD2. V lost 2 bases and J lost 4; bases outside the gene matches: 1. CDR1 is MNHNS, CDR2 SASEGT, per germline. The CDR3 covers 15 residues. In nucleotides, the CDR3 is TGTGCCAGCAGTGAACTAGCGGGGGGGCCAGATACGCAGTATTTT. The encoded protein is CASSELAGGPDTQYF.

This clone was seen a handful of times. The chain employs TRBV9 and TRBJ2-5; the match to TRBD1 covers 11 bases. Germline values: CDR1 SGDLS, CDR2 YYNGEE. After removal of 3 bases from V and 1 base from J, the junction contained 5 bases not matched to a gene. The CDR3 totals 16 residues. The CDR3 loop reads CASSATGTGGQETQYF. The CDR3 DNA reads as TGTGCCAGCAGCGCGACCGGGACAGGGGGCCAAGAGACCCAGTACTTC.

The chain joins TRBV11-2 to TRBJ2-1, with D perhaps matching TRBD2 (6 bases). CDR1 and CDR2 from the germline V gene are SGHAT and FQNNGV. CDR3 length: 13 amino acids. The V gene lost 3 bases and the J gene lost 5 bases, with 8 bases spanning the gap. In DNA form, the CDR3 reads TGTGCCAGCAGCTTCGGACTAAACAATGAGCAGTTCTTC. Translating gives CASSFGLNNEQFF.

The chain combines TRBV13 with TRBJ2-5; a weak D match, TRBD1 (6 bases). V shed 5 bases and J shed 2 bases, with 12 bases lying between them. Germline CDR1 reads PRHDT; CDR2 reads FYEKMQ (reference sequence). This CDR3 is 14 amino acids long. The CDR3 protein is CASSLQGVQETQYF. Here the CDR3 DNA reads TGTGCCAGCAGCCTACAGGGAGTTCAAGAGACCCAGTACTTC.

This rearrangement joins TRBV6-4 to TRBJ2-2; weak D call: TRBD2 (7 bases). From germline, CDR1 is MRHNA and CDR2 SNTAGT. The CDR3 extends over 15 amino acids. V lost 8 bases to trimming and J lost 4 bases, with 17 bases between them. CDR3 bases: TGTGCCAGCTCTCCTAGGGGGGGCCCCACCGGGGAGCTGTTTTTT. Its protein is CASSPRGGPTGELFF.

The gene calls are TRBV5-1 and TRBJ1-2; maybe TRBD1 (6 bases). Trimming cost V 0 bases and J 0 bases, with 21 bases left between them. There are 19 residues in the CDR3. The V gene's germline CDR1 is SGHRS and CDR2 YFSETQ. DNA of the CDR3: TGCGCCAGCAGCTTGGGTGTTCCAGGGGTTAGGGGCACTAACTATGGCTACACCTTC. This translates into CASSLGVPGVRGTNYGYTF. The whole variable domain, filled in from reference TRBV5-1 and TRBJ1-2, reads KAGVTQTPRYLIKTRGQQVTLSCSPISGHRSVSWYQQTPGQGLQFLFEYFSETQRNKGNFPGRFSGRQFSNSRSEMNVSTLELGDSALYLCASSLGVPGVRGTNYGYTFGSGTRLTVV.

The CDR3 DNA reads TGTGCCAGCAGCCCCCTTAGAGGAGTTAAAACAGATACGCAGTATTTT. This codes for CASSPLRGVKTDTQYF. This chain links TRBV7-2 with TRBJ2-3; D remains unclear. Germline V gives CDR1 SGHTA, CDR2 FQGNSA. The CDR3 contains 16 residues. Trimming removed 5 bases at V and 3 bases at J, with 18 bases between. Filled out from reference TRBV7-2 and TRBJ2-3, the complete variable domain reads GAGVSQSPSNKVTEKGKDVELRCDPISGHTALYWYRQSLGQGLEFLIYFQGNSAPDKSGLPSDRFSAERTGGSVSTLTIQRTQQEDSAVYLCASSPLRGVKTDTQYFGPGTRLTVL.

V and J are TRBV4-1 and TRBJ2-2; TRBD2 aligns across 14 bases. V lost 4 bases to trimming and J lost 4 bases; unmatched junction nucleotides: 8. This CDR3 is built from 18 residues. CDR1 and CDR2 from the germline V gene are MGHRA and YSYEKL. CDR3 amino acids: CASSPETSGGALTGELFF. DNA for the CDR3: TGCGCCAGCAGCCCTGAGACTAGCGGGGGGGCTCTCACCGGGGAGCTGTTTTTT.

The chain recombines TRBV10-3 with TRBJ2-3, with 7 bases matching TRBD2. The CDR3 has 15 amino acids. V was clipped by 1 base and J by 3 bases; unmatched bases: 4. Germline-derived CDR1 and CDR2 are ENHRY and SYGVKD. CDR3 sequence (DNA): TGTGCCATCAGTGAGTGGGGGGGGGAAACAGATACGCAGTATTTT. This codes for CAISEWGGETDTQYF.

The J gene is TRBJ2-1, the V gene TRBV19; weak D call: TRBD2 (6 bases). The CDR3 spans 15 residues. CDR1 is LNHDA and CDR2 is SQIVND in the germline V gene (reference sequence). Trimming removed 4 bases from V and 0 bases from J, with 10 bases in between. CDR3 protein: CASSSGVSSYNEQFF. CDR3 bases: TGTGCCAGTAGTAGCGGGGTTAGCTCCTACAATGAGCAGTTCTTC.

The chain combines TRBV29-1 with TRBJ1-1, with D hard to call. This CDR3 region has 13 residues. In germline, CDR1 is SQVTM, CDR2 ANQGSEA. The V end was cut by 4 bases, the J end by 0 bases, with 9 bases between. This CDR3 reads CSVVLSVNTEAFF. The CDR3 nucleotides read TGCAGCGTTGTACTCAGCGTGAACACTGAAGCTTTCTTT.

This clone was picked up one time. CDR3 coding DNA: TGTGCCAGCAGGCCAGACAGGAACCTGAGGAAGGAGCAGTTCTTC. This codes for CASRPDRNLRKEQFF. The genes are TRBV5-8 and TRBJ2-1; D might be TRBD1 (6 bases). Germline loops: CDR1 SGHTS, CDR2 YDEGEE. The CDR3 totals 15 residues. V lost 5 bases and J 10 bases, leaving 22 bases between the germline ends.

In its sample, this clone is large. The rearrangement joins TRBV2 to TRBJ1-5, with TRBD1 matching over 7 bases. J was trimmed by 6 bases and V by 6 bases; bases with no gene match: 8. The CDR3 loop spans 14 amino acids. Germline CDR1 SNHLY, CDR2 FYNNEI. CDR3 in amino acids: CASRASGQRQPQHF. The DNA of the CDR3 is TGTGCCAGCAGGGCCTCGGGACAGCGTCAGCCCCAGCATTTT.

For the CDR3, the DNA is TGTGCCAGCAGCTTGTTCGGGGTAAATGAGCAGTTCTTC. This gives the protein CASSLFGVNEQFF. The chain employs TRBV5-6 and TRBJ2-1; D may be TRBD2 (5 bases). V shed 1 base and J shed 7 bases, with 9 bases lying between them. Germline values: CDR1 SGHDT, CDR2 YYEEEE. The CDR3 is 13 residues long.

The rearrangement joins TRBV19 to TRBJ2-5; 9 nucleotides agree with TRBD1. V gave up 4 bases and J gave up 1 base; unmatched junction bases: 4. CDR1 and CDR2 from the germline V gene are LNHDA and SQIVND (reference sequence). The CDR3 covers 15 residues. CDR3 in amino acids: CASSNRGQSQETQYF. The CDR3 DNA reads TGTGCCAGTAGTAACAGGGGGCAGTCCCAAGAGACCCAGTACTTC.

The genes are TRBV5-6 and TRBJ2-3, with 10 bases that match TRBD2. The junction had 4 bases not matched to a gene; V was cut back by 1 base and J by 2 bases. This CDR3 comprises 16 residues. From germline, CDR1 is SGHDT and CDR2 YYEEEE. CDR3 coding DNA: TGTGCCAGCAGCTTGACTAGCGGGGACCCCACAGATACGCAGTATTTT. Its translation: CASSLTSGDPTDTQYF.

The chain recombines TRBV5-8 with TRBJ2-5; tentatively, D is TRBD2 (6 bases). There are 14 residues in the CDR3. CDR1 and CDR2 from the germline V gene are SGHTS and YDEGEE. V lost 0 bases and J lost 0, with 6 bases in between. Written as DNA, the CDR3 is TGTGCCAGCAGCTTGGGCGGGGACCAAGAGACCCAGTACTTC. This codes for CASSLGGDQETQYF.

This clone was detected a few times. This chain joins TRBV7-9 and TRBJ1-1, with no clear D. V lost 6 bases and J lost 0, with 5 bases in between. The CDR3 runs to 12 residues. Germline V lookup: CDR1 SEHNR, CDR2 FQNEAQ (reference sequence). The CDR3 is CASRIMNTEAFF. The CDR3 DNA reads TGTGCCAGCAGAATAATGAACACTGAAGCTTTCTTT.

Notes on this clone: The identical CDR3 is also encoded by other nucleotide sequences in the sample. The chain has TRBV4-2 and TRBJ2-1; D is perhaps TRBD1 (6 bases). With 1 base removed from V and 0 bases from J, the gap between germline ends came to 10 bases. The germline CDR1 and CDR2 sequences are LGHNA and YNFKEQ. The CDR3 spans 16 residues. Here the CDR3 reads CASSQVLQGSYNEQFF. The CDR3 region has the DNA TGTGCCAGCAGCCAAGTTCTACAGGGCTCCTACAATGAGCAGTTCTTC.

The CDR3 nucleotides are TGTGCCAGCAGTCGCAGCGGGGGGGAAAAACTGTTTTTT. It specifies CASSRSGGEKLFF. This chain uses TRBV6-5 with TRBJ1-4; TRBD1 is a possible D gene (5 bases). Germline CDR1 MNHEY, CDR2 SVGAGI. The length of the CDR3 is 13 residues. Trimming pared 5 bases from V and 8 bases from J, leaving 12 bases between.

The rearrangement links TRBV28 to TRBJ1-2; 7 nucleotides match TRBD1. This CDR3 comprises 14 residues. Trimming cost V 3 bases and J 4 bases; bases outside gene matches: 5. CDR1 and CDR2 (germline): MDHEN, SYDVKM. The CDR3 nucleotides read TGTGCCAGCAGTTTCGGGACAGTCGGCTATGGCTACACCTTC. Translated, it gives CASSFGTVGYGYTF.

The chain uses TRBV7-9 and TRBJ2-5; the D gene is possibly TRBD2 (5 bases). The CDR3 spans 13 residues. Trimming stripped 2 bases from V and 4 bases from J, with 8 bases between. From germline, CDR1 is SEHNR and CDR2 FQNEAQ (reference sequence). This chain's CDR3 is CASSLLALETQYF. CDR3 DNA sequence: TGTGCCAGCAGCTTACTAGCCCTAGAGACCCAGTACTTC.

The V call is TRBV2, the J call TRBJ2-3; D is perhaps TRBD1 (6 bases). The CDR3 is made up of 14 amino acids. Trimming shortened V by 4 bases and J by 8 bases, and 16 bases separated the two germline ends. Per germline, CDR1 SNHLY and CDR2 FYNNEI. As DNA, the CDR3 is TGTGCCAGCAGTGTAGGGACAAGTAGGGGTACGCAGTATTTT. Protein: CASSVGTSRGTQYF.

Judged by abundance, this clone is medium-sized. The rearrangement links TRBV7-8 to TRBJ2-3, with TRBD2 matching over 10 bases. The V gene's germline CDR1 is SGHVS and CDR2 FQNEAQ. There are 16 residues in the CDR3. Unmatched junction bases numbered 7, after V lost 2 bases and J lost 5 bases. The CDR3 DNA reads TGTGCCAGCAGCTTATCGCCTAGCGGGGGTGTAGATACGCAGTATTTT. It specifies CASSLSPSGGVDTQYF.

The chain employs TRBV27 and TRBJ2-5; 9 bases fit TRBD1. Germline CDR1 is MNHEY and CDR2 is SMNVEV (reference sequence). The CDR3 is made up of 13 amino acids. J lost 7 bases, V lost 4 bases, and 4 bases had no gene match. CDR3: CASSYRGHGTQYF. CDR3 nucleotides: TGTGCCAGCAGTTACAGGGGGCATGGGACCCAGTACTTC.

The rearrangement joins TRBV20-1 to TRBJ2-2; no clear D gene. Trimming cost V 3 bases and J 6 bases, with 5 bases left between them. The CDR3 is 11 amino acids. Germline loops: CDR1 DFQATT, CDR2 SNEGSKA (reference sequence). The CDR3 DNA reads as TGCAGTGCTAGTGGGCCCGGGGAGCTGTTTTTT. Translation: CSASGPGELFF.

The rearrangement links TRBV11-2 to TRBJ2-2, with 10 bases lining up with TRBD2. The CDR3 totals 17 residues. Unmatched junction bases numbered 13, after V lost 5 bases and J lost 7 bases. The germline gives CDR1 SGHAT, CDR2 FQNNGV. The CDR3 is CASSQTSGEFDVGELFF. The CDR3 DNA is TGTGCCAGCAGCCAAACTAGCGGGGAATTCGATGTCGGGGAGCTGTTTTTT.

This chain uses TRBV28 with TRBJ1-1; 9 bases line up with TRBD1. CDR3 length: 16 amino acids. V trimming: 2 bases; J trimming: 1 base; junction bases outside the gene matches: 5. CDR1 MDHEN and CDR2 SYDVKM come from the germline V gene. CDR3 coding DNA: TGTGCCAGCAGTTTACCCCTGACAGGGGGGAACACTGAAGCTTTCTTT. Residues: CASSLPLTGGNTEAFF.

This rearrangement joins TRBV28 to TRBJ1-1, with D possibly TRBD1 on 6 matching bases. This CDR3 has 14 residues. Germline V gives CDR1 MDHEN, CDR2 SYDVKM. Trimming took off 0 bases at V and 6 bases at J, with 11 bases between the two ends. The CDR3, as DNA: TGTGCCAGCAGTTTATGGGGGGGGGCTGCTGAAGCTTTCTTT. It is translated as CASSLWGGAAEAFF.

The chain has TRBV9 and TRBJ1-2; the D gene is possibly TRBD1 (5 bases). Trimming left V 0 bases short and J 0 bases short, with 15 bases between. The CDR3 loop spans 17 amino acids. Germline V lookup: CDR1 SGDLS, CDR2 YYNGEE. This CDR3 is CASSVGRGGEANYGYTF. The CDR3, as DNA: TGTGCCAGCAGCGTAGGGAGAGGAGGGGAAGCTAACTATGGCTACACCTTC.

The rearrangement links TRBV11-2 to TRBJ1-1; D gene ambiguous. V was clipped by 0 bases and J by 7 bases, with 6 bases between them. The CDR3 is 12 amino acids. The V gene's germline CDR1 is SGHAT and CDR2 FQNNGV. DNA of the CDR3: TGTGCCAGCAGCTTAGATAGAGATGAAGCTTTCTTT. Encoded protein: CASSLDRDEAFF.

J is TRBJ1-1 and V is TRBV5-1; 7 bases align to TRBD1. Germline V gene lookup returns CDR1 SGHRS and CDR2 YFSETQ. CDR3 length equals 15 residues. V dropped 1 base and J dropped 0; count of bases not matched to a gene: 3. CDR3 protein: CASSLWDSMNTEAFF. The CDR3 DNA sequence: TGCGCCAGCAGCTTGTGGGACAGCATGAACACTGAAGCTTTCTTT.